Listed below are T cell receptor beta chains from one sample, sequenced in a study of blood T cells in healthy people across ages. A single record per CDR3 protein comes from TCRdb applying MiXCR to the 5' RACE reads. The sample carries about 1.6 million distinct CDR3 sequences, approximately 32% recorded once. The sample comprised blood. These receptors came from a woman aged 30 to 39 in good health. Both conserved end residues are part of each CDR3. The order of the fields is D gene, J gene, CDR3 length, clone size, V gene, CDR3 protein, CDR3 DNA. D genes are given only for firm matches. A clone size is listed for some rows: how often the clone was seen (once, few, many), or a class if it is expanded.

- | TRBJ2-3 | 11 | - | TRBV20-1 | CSATLGDTQYF | TGCAGTGCAACATTGGGCGATACGCAGTATTTT
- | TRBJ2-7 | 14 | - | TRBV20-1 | CSARDSAGRYEQYF | TGCAGTGCTAGAGATTCGGCGGGGCGTTACGAGCAGTACTTC
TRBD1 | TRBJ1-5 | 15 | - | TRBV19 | CASTESGDSYQPQHF | TGTGCCAGTACTGAATCCGGGGACAGTTATCAGCCCCAGCATTTT
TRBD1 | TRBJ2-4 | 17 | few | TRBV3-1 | CASSQFGTGGTKNIQYF | TGTGCCAGCAGCCAATTCGGGACAGGGGGTACCAAAAACATTCAGTACTTC
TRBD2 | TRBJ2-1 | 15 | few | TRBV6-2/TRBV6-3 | CASILSSGGHNEQFF | TGTGCCAGTATTCTCTCTAGCGGGGGCCACAATGAGCAGTTCTTC
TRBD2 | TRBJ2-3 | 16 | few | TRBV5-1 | CASSPGGSLVYDTQYF | TGCGCCAGCAGCCCGGGAGGTTCTCTAGTTTATGATACGCAGTATTTT
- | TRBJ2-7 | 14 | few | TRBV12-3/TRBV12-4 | CASTTTRGLYEQYF | TGTGCCAGCACTACCACGCGGGGGCTTTACGAGCAGTACTTC
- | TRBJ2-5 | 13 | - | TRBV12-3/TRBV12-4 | CASSFWGHETQYF | TGTGCCAGCAGTTTTTGGGGGCATGAGACCCAGTACTTC
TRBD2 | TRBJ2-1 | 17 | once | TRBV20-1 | CSARDTGGTSVYNEQFF | TGCAGTGCTAGAGATACGGGGGGGACTAGCGTTTACAATGAGCAGTTCTTC
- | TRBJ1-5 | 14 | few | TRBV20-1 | CSANGALRNQPQHF | TGCAGTGCCAATGGAGCACTGAGGAATCAGCCCCAGCATTTT
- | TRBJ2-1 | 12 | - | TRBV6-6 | CATGAANNEQFF | TGTGCCACTGGAGCAGCCAACAATGAGCAGTTCTTC
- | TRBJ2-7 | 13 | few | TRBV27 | CATSGEIGYEQYF | TGTGCCACCTCAGGGGAGATAGGCTACGAGCAGTACTTC
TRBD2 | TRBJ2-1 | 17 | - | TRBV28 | CASTTGLAGFTYNEQFF | TGTGCCAGCACCACGGGACTAGCGGGATTCACCTACAATGAGCAGTTCTTC
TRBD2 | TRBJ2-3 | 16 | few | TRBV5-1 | CASSSKAGGSSDTQYF | TGCGCCAGCAGCTCGAAAGCGGGAGGGTCATCAGATACGCAGTATTTT
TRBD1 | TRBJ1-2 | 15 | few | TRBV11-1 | CASSFGTGSYYGYTF | TGTGCCAGCAGCTTCGGGACAGGTTCTTACTATGGCTACACCTTC
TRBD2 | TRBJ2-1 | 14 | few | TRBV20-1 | CSASRLAGRDEQFF | TGCAGTGCCTCCCGACTAGCGGGAAGGGATGAGCAGTTCTTC
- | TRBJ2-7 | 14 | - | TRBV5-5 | CASSSISLSYEQYF | TGTGCCAGCAGCTCTATCAGCCTCTCCTACGAGCAGTACTTC
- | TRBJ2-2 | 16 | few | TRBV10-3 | CAIRSGGRETTGELFF | TGTGCCATCAGATCTGGGGGGCGGGAGACCACCGGGGAGCTGTTTTTT
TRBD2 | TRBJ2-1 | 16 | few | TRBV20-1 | CSARRNYGGAGNEQFF | TGCAGTGCTAGAAGGAACTACGGGGGGGCCGGTAATGAGCAGTTCTTC
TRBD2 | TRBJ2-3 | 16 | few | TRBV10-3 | CAISESPGGTVDTQYF | TGTGCCATCAGTGAGTCTCCGGGGGGTACGGTAGATACGCAGTATTTT
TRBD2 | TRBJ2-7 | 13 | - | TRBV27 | CASTDGGFGEQYF | TGTGCCAGCACCGACGGGGGGTTTGGTGAGCAGTACTTC
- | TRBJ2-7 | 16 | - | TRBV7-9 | CASSPPPQGGFYEQYF | TGTGCCAGCAGCCCCCCCCCACAGGGGGGGTTCTACGAGCAGTACTTC
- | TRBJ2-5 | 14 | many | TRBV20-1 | CSVTLRGRRETQYF | TGCAGTGTCACTCTCCGGGGGAGGAGGGAGACCCAGTACTTC
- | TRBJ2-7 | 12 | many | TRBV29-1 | CSVGSSSYEQYF | TGCAGCGTTGGAAGCTCCTCCTACGAGCAGTACTTC
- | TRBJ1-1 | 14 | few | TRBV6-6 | CASRYRGVATEAFF | TGTGCCAGCAGGTATCGGGGGGTAGCCACTGAAGCTTTCTTT
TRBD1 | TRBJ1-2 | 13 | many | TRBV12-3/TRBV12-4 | CASSLSGGYGYTF | TGTGCCAGCAGTTTATCAGGGGGCTATGGCTACACCTTC
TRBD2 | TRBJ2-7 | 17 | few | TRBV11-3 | CASSLGGVAGRKEEQYF | TGTGCCAGCAGCTTAGGCGGGGTAGCGGGACGGAAGGAGGAGCAGTACTTC
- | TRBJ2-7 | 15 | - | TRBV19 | CASSIEGNSYNEQYF | TGTGCCAGTAGTATAGAGGGCAATTCCTACAATGAGCAGTACTTC
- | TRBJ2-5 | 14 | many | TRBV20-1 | CSARGVGGQETQYF | TGCAGTGCTAGAGGGGTGGGGGGGCAGGAGACCCAGTACTTC
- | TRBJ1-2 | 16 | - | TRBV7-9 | CASSHPRDDHIHGYTF | TGTGCCAGCAGCCACCCCCGGGACGACCATATCCATGGCTACACCTTC
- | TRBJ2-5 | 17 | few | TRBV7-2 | CASSLAETSPPLETQYF | TGTGCCAGCAGCTTAGCGGAGACTAGTCCGCCGCTTGAGACCCAGTACTTC
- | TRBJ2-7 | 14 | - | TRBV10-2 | CAGSEYREKSEQYF | TGCGCCGGCAGTGAGTATAGGGAGAAGAGCGAGCAGTACTTC
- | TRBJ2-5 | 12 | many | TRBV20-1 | CSASDSRETQYF | TGCAGTGCTTCGGACTCCCGAGAGACCCAGTACTTC
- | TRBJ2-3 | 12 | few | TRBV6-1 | CASSEPGDTQYF | TGTGCCAGCAGTGAACCTGGAGATACGCAGTATTTT
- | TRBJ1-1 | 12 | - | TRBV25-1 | CASRQGLFEAFF | TGTGCCAGCAGACAGGGATTATTTGAAGCTTTCTTT
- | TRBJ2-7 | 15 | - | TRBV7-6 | CASSQGRVDSYEQYF | TGTGCCAGCAGCCAGGGGCGGGTCGACTCCTACGAGCAGTACTTC
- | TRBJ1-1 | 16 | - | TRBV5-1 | CASSPGRGGMNTEAFF | TGCGCCAGCAGCCCAGGTCGGGGGGGGATGAACACTGAAGCTTTCTTT
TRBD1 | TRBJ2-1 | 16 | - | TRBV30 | CAWRARTGSSYNEQFF | TGTGCCTGGAGAGCCCGGACAGGAAGCTCCTACAATGAGCAGTTCTTC
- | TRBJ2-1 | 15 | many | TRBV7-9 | CASSLAAAVNNEQFF | TGTGCCAGCAGCTTAGCAGCTGCGGTAAACAATGAGCAGTTCTTC
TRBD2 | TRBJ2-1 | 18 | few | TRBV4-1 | CASSQGLAGGPSYNEQFF | TGCGCCAGCAGCCAAGGACTAGCGGGAGGCCCCTCTTACAATGAGCAGTTCTTC
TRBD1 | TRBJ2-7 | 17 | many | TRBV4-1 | CASSQADGTGRSYEQYF | TGCGCCAGCAGCCAAGCCGACGGGACAGGTAGATCCTACGAGCAGTACTTC
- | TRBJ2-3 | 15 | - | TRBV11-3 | CASSQWGSATDTQYF | TGTGCCAGCAGCCAGTGGGGGAGTGCCACAGACACGCAGTATTTT
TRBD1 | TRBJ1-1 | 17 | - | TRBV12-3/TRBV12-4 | CASSLIGTGRGITQAFF | TGTGCCAGCAGTTTAATCGGGACAGGCCGCGGGATAACCCAAGCTTTCTTT
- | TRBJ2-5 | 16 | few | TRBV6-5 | CASSYSSRDGGETQYF | TGTGCCAGCAGTTATTCGTCCCGGGACGGTGGGGAGACCCAGTACTTC
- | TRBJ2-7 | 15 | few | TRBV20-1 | CSARGTKSSSYEQYF | TGCAGTGCTAGAGGGACAAAGTCGAGCTCCTACGAGCAGTACTTC
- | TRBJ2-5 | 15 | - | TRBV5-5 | CASSLAFGYQETQYF | TGTGCCAGCAGCTTGGCTTTCGGGTACCAAGAGACCCAGTACTTC
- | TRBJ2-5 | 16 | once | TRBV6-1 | CASSEQRGSSRETQYF | TGTGCCAGCAGTGAACAGAGGGGCAGCTCCAGAGAGACCCAGTACTTC
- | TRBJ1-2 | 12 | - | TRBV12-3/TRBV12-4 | CASSLQRRGYTF | TGTGCCAGCAGTTTACAACGGCGCGGCTACACCTTC
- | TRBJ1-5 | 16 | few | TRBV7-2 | CASSPTGSRDNQPQHF | TGTGCCAGCAGCCCAACCGGTAGCAGGGACAATCAGCCCCAGCATTTT
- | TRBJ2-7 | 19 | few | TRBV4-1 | CASSQEKGGSGRSSYEQYF | TGCGCCAGCAGCCAAGAGAAGGGTGGGTCCGGCCGGTCATCCTACGAGCAGTACTTC
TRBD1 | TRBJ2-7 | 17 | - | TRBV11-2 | CASSLSETWTGCHEQYF | TGTGCCAGCAGCTTATCCGAGACTTGGACAGGTTGCCACGAGCAGTACTTC
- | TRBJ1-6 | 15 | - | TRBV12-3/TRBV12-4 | CASSWGQGKNSPLHF | TGTGCCAGCAGTTGGGGGCAGGGGAAGAATTCACCCCTCCACTTT